What follows are 10 T cell receptor beta chains derived from one specimen sequenced in a study of T-cell memory formation after mild COVID-19. One entry per CDR3 protein, called by TCRdb with MiXCR from the 5' RACE reads. The data contain about 130,000 distinct CDR3 sequences, 5% to 6.5% of them singletons. The sample consisted of PBMCs or a T cell subset sorted from them (not recorded which). All receptors come from an adult woman who had mild COVID-19 (a few samples of this study predate the infection). Cell type and time point are not known.

The sample holds many counts of this clonotype. The chain couples TRBV11-2 to TRBJ1-1; unclear D gene. CDR1 and CDR2 from the germline V gene are SGHAT and FQNNGV. The V end lost 5 bases, the J end lost 1 base, and 17 bases lay between the germline ends. This CDR3 contains 16 residues. CDR3 in DNA: TGTGCCAGCAGCCCCCTCCCGGGCATCCGGAACACTGAAGCTTTCTTT. This encodes CASSPLPGIRNTEAFF.

The table lists this clonotype with a few counts. V usage is TRBV24-1 and J usage is TRBJ2-1, with 7 bases fitting TRBD2. This CDR3 is 15 amino acids long. V gave up 5 bases and J gave up 3 bases; unmatched junction bases: 6. The germline V gene has CDR1 KGHDR and CDR2 SFDVKD. The CDR3 DNA is TGTGCCACCAGTGCTGGGGGGGTTTTCTACAATGAGCAGTTCTTC. Its translation: CATSAGGVFYNEQFF.

This clonotype was detected a few times. The V and J genes are TRBV7-2 and TRBJ2-5, with D possibly called TRBD1 or TRBD2 (5 bases each). The CDR3 runs to 14 residues. Germline-derived CDR1 and CDR2 are SGHTA and FQGNSA. V was cut by 1 base and J by 5 bases, with 11 bases left in between. In DNA form, the CDR3 reads TGTGCCAGCAGCTTAGAGTCGTGGGACGAGACCCAGTACTTC. It specifies CASSLESWDETQYF.

This clonotype was counted a few times. The V call is TRBV4-2, the J call TRBJ2-1, with D hard to call. Deletions cut 5 bases from V and 0 bases from J, with 17 bases between. CDR1 LGHNA and CDR2 YNFKEQ come from the germline V gene. The CDR3 extends over 17 amino acids. CDR3 nucleotide sequence: TGTGCCAGCAGCAGATCGCATCCCAGGAGCTCCTACAATGAGCAGTTCTTC. This encodes CASSRSHPRSSYNEQFF.

This clonotype was recorded many times. V and J are TRBV10-3 and TRBJ2-2; no definite D call. The V end lost 6 bases, the J end lost 0 bases, and 11 bases lay between the germline ends. Germline V lookup: CDR1 ENHRY, CDR2 SYGVKD. There are 15 residues in the CDR3. CDR3 sequence: CAIREPISNTGELFF. CDR3 nucleotide sequence: TGTGCCATCAGGGAACCCATATCGAACACCGGGGAGCTGTTTTTT.

The V gene is TRBV5-1, the J gene TRBJ2-2; 7 nucleotides line up with TRBD1. Trimming took 5 bases from V and 4 from J; bases not matched to a gene: 8. Germline CDR1 SGHRS, CDR2 YFSETQ. The CDR3 contains 15 residues. The CDR3 DNA reads TGCGCCAGCAGGTCGGGGACAGTCAGCACCGGGGAGCTGTTTTTT. It yields the protein CASRSGTVSTGELFF.

This clonotype was counted at least ten times. The CDR3 bases are TGTGCCAGCAGCCCAACCCGGACAGGCAGACACTACACCTTC. Amino acids: CASSPTRTGRHYTF. The chain is built from TRBV27 and TRBJ1-2; 7 positions agree with TRBD1. Germline CDR1 MNHEY, CDR2 SMNVEV (reference sequence). This CDR3 is built from 14 residues. Trimming took 6 bases from V and 10 from J; bases not matched to a gene: 14.

This sequence joins TRBV18 and TRBJ2-5, with 8 bases that match TRBD2. Germline-derived CDR1 and CDR2 are KGHSH and LQKENI. The ends lost 0 bases at V and 4 bases at J; junction bases unmatched: 1. The CDR3 sequence is 14 residues long. CDR3 loop: CASSPPSGRETQYF. As DNA, the CDR3 is TGTGCCAGCTCACCACCGAGCGGGAGAGAGACCCAGTACTTC.

This chain uses TRBV7-9 with TRBJ1-2; weak D call: TRBD1 (5 bases). Germline assignment: CDR1 SEHNR and CDR2 FQNEAQ (reference sequence). Deletions cut 5 bases from V and 6 bases from J, with 13 bases between. The CDR3 spans 13 residues. The CDR3 reads CASSPRGGDGYTF. DNA for the CDR3: TGTGCCAGCAGCCCTCGTGGGGGGGATGGCTACACCTTC.

The chain has TRBV6-5 and TRBJ1-2; TRBD1 is a possible D gene (5 bases). The germline V gene encodes CDR1 MNHEY and CDR2 SVGAGI. The germline V and J ends were trimmed by 0 bases and 4 bases, with 9 bases remaining between them. This CDR3 has 14 amino acids. CDR3 sequence reads: CASSYSSGGYGYTF. The CDR3 nucleotides are TGTGCCAGCAGTTACTCGTCGGGGGGCTATGGCTACACCTTC.